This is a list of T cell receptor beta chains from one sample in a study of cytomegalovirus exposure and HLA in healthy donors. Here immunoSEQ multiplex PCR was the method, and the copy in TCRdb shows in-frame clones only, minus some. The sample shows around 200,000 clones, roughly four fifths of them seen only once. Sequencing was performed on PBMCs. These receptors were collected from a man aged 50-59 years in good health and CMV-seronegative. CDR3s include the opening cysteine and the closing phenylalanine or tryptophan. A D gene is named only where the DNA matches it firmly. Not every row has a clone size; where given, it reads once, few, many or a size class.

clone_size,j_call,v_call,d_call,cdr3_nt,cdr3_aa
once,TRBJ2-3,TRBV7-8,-,TGTGCCAGCAGCTACAGGGCTTCGGCAGATACGCAGTATTTT,CASSYRASADTQYF
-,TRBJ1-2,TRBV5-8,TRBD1,TGTGCCAGCAGCTTGGCCGGACAGGGGGTGGGCTATGGCTACACCTTC,CASSLAGQGVGYGYTF
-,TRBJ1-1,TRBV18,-,TGTGCCAGCTCACCGGGCAACGCTGGAATGAACACTGAAGCTTTCTTT,CASSPGNAGMNTEAFF
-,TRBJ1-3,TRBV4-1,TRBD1,TGCGCCAGCAGCCTAGGGCAGGGGGGCACCATATATTTT,CASSLGQGGTIYF
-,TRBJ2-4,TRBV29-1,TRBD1,TGCAGCGTTGCCGCGACAGGGAAAAACATTCAGTACTTC,CSVAATGKNIQYF
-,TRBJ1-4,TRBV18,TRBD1,TGTGCCAGCTCACGGGCACGGGACAGGAATGAAAAACTGTTTTTT,CASSRARDRNEKLFF
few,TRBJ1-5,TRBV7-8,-,TGTGCCAGCAGCTTAGCGCGGGGACAGCCCCAGCATTTT,CASSLARGQPQHF
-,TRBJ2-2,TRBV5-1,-,TGCGCCAGCAGCTCTAGTAGGAACACCGGGGAGCTGTTTTTT,CASSSSRNTGELFF
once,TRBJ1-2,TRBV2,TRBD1,TGTGCCAGCGGAGCGCAGGGGGCAGGTTATGGCTACACCTTC,CASGAQGAGYGYTF
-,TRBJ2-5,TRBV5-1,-,TGCGCCAGCAGCTTGGCCGCAGTTCAAGAGACCCAGTACTTC,CASSLAAVQETQYF
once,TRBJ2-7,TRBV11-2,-,TGTGCCAGCAGCTTAGTAGCATTCGAGCAGTACTTC,CASSLVAFEQYF
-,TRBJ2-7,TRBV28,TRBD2,TGTGCCAGCAGGTTGAGGACTAGCGGGAGAGTCTACGAGCAGTACTTC,CASRLRTSGRVYEQYF
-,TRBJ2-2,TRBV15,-,TGTGCCACCAGCAGGGTCCCCGGCGGAGGGGGGGTCGGCGGGGAGCTGTTTTTT,CATSRVPGGGGVGGELFF
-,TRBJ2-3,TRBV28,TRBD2,TGTGCCAGCAGTTTACATAGCGGGGGGCGAGATACGCAGTATTTT,CASSLHSGGRDTQYF
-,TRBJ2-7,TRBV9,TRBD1,TGTGCCAGCAGCACCCGGACAGGGAAGGACGAGCAGTACTTC,CASSTRTGKDEQYF
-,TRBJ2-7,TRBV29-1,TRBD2,TGCAGCGTTTCTAGCGGGAGGGGCTACGAGCAGTACTTC,CSVSSGRGYEQYF
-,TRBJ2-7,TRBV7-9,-,TGTGCCAGCAGCTTAGGAGGGATTAGCTCCTACGAGCAGTACTTC,CASSLGGISSYEQYF
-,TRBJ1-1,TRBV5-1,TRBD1,TGCGCCAGCAGCTACGGGACAGGGAACACTGAAGCTTTCTTT,CASSYGTGNTEAFF